These T cell receptor beta chains were read from a single sample in a study of type 1 regulatory T cells. No antigen has been assigned to these receptors. TCRdb passed the reads through MiXCR, listing each CDR3 protein once. The sample lists some 60,000 distinct CDR3 sequences, approximately 67% occurring once. Sequencing input: cultured non-Tr1 T cells, either the whole culture or a sorted T cell fraction (not recorded which). These receptor sequences come from a human donor in good health. Each CDR3 is given with its conserved first and last residue. The order of the fields is V gene, clone size, D gene, J gene, CDR3 DNA, CDR3 protein. A D gene is named only where the DNA matches it firmly. Not every row has a clone size; where given, it reads once, few, many or a size class.

v_gene: TRBV19; abundance: -; d_gene: TRBD1; j_gene: TRBJ2-2; CDR3nt: TGTGCCAGTAGCGTCCCGCCCGACAGGGGGCCGGCCGGGGAGCTGTTTTTT; CDR3aa: CASSVPPDRGPAGELFF
v_gene: TRBV20-1; abundance: once; d_gene: TRBD2; j_gene: TRBJ2-4; CDR3nt: TGCAGTGCTAGAGAAACCGGGACTAGCGGGCCCCTAGCCAAAAACATTCAGTACTTC; CDR3aa: CSARETGTSGPLAKNIQYF
v_gene: TRBV10-3; abundance: -; d_gene: -; j_gene: TRBJ2-7; CDR3nt: TGTGCCATCAGTGACAAGGGAGCCCTCTCCTACGAGCAGTACTTC; CDR3aa: CAISDKGALSYEQYF
v_gene: TRBV6-1; abundance: -; d_gene: TRBD1; j_gene: TRBJ2-7; CDR3nt: TGTGCCAGCAGTGATGGGACAGGGGGCTACGAGCAGTACTTC; CDR3aa: CASSDGTGGYEQYF
v_gene: TRBV12-3/TRBV12-4; abundance: -; d_gene: -; j_gene: TRBJ1-2; CDR3nt: TGTGCCAGCAAGCAGGCCGGGTATGGCTACACCTTC; CDR3aa: CASKQAGYGYTF
v_gene: TRBV7-3; abundance: few; d_gene: -; j_gene: TRBJ2-5; CDR3nt: TGTGCCAGCAGCGCGGATTGGGGAAAGACCCAGTACTTC; CDR3aa: CASSADWGKTQYF
v_gene: TRBV20-1; abundance: -; d_gene: -; j_gene: TRBJ2-3; CDR3nt: TGCAGTGCTAGTCAGAGTCGAGCGGAGGAGTATTTT; CDR3aa: CSASQSRAEEYF
v_gene: TRBV5-1; abundance: -; d_gene: TRBD2; j_gene: TRBJ2-1; CDR3nt: TGCGCCAGCAGCTTGGACCGGACTAGCGGGTACAATGAGCAGTTCTTC; CDR3aa: CASSLDRTSGYNEQFF
v_gene: TRBV24-1; abundance: few; d_gene: -; j_gene: TRBJ1-5; CDR3nt: TGTGCCACCAGTGGTGCGGCGGGGGATCAGCCCCAGCATTTT; CDR3aa: CATSGAAGDQPQHF
v_gene: TRBV29-1; abundance: few; d_gene: -; j_gene: TRBJ2-6; CDR3nt: TGCAGCGTTTTAGTAACTGGCTCTGGGGCCAACGTCCTGACTTTC; CDR3aa: CSVLVTGSGANVLTF